Below are 14 T cell receptor beta chains sequenced from a single sample in a study of blood T cell repertoires in COVID-19. Libraries were prepared by immunoSEQ multiplex PCR; TCRdb keeps only in-frame clonotypes and omits some of them. The table lists a few hundred thousand clones, roughly 89% of them singletons. The sample comprised PBMCs or T cells enriched from blood (not recorded which). All receptors come from a woman under 40 who had recovered from COVID-19.

The chain employs TRBV15 and TRBJ1-4; 7 bases align to TRBD1. The CDR3 consists of 17 residues. Germline V gene data show CDR1 as LNHNV and CDR2 as YYDKDF (reference sequence). J gave up 4 bases and V 5 bases, and 13 bases lay outside the gene matches. This CDR3 is CATSPIWTGQDNEKLFF. CDR3 bases: TGTGCCACCAGCCCGATTTGGACAGGACAAGATAATGAAAAACTGTTTTTT.

This clone was found once. The chain combines TRBV28 with TRBJ2-5; D gene ambiguous. Between the trimmed V and J ends, which lost 3 bases and 5 bases, there was a span of 7 bases. Germline V lookup: CDR1 MDHEN, CDR2 SYDVKM. The length of the CDR3 is 12 residues. The CDR3 loop is CASSLRMETQYF. In DNA, the CDR3 is TGTGCCAGCAGTTTGAGGATGGAGACCCAGTACTTC.

The V gene is TRBV3-1 (or the pseudogene TRBV3-2), the J gene TRBJ2-5; TRBD2 matches at 7 bases. Trimming removed 3 bases from V and 0 bases from J; junction bases left unmatched: 1. The germline V gene has CDR1 LGHDT and CDR2 YNNKEL (reference sequence). This CDR3 contains 14 residues. DNA of the CDR3: TGTGCCAGCAGCCACACTAGCGACCAAGAGACCCAGTACTTC. Its translation: CASSHTSDQETQYF.

This chain connects TRBV10-1 to TRBJ2-1; 11 positions agree with TRBD2. Germline V lookup: CDR1 WNHNN, CDR2 SYGVQD (reference sequence). The CDR3 length is 14 residues. J gave up 9 bases and V 6 bases, and 7 bases lay outside the gene matches. CDR3 in DNA: TGCGCCAGCAGCCAGACTAGCGGGAAAGGTGAGCAGTTCTTC. It yields the protein CASSQTSGKGEQFF.

This chain uses TRBV11-2 with TRBJ2-2; possibly TRBD2 for D (6 bases). CDR1 and CDR2 from the germline V gene are SGHAT and FQNNGV. The CDR3 consists of 16 residues. V shed 7 bases and J shed 3 bases, with 18 bases lying between them. The CDR3 region has the DNA TGTGCCAGCACCAGAGCGGCGGGATTAGACACCGGGGAGCTGTTTTTT. Translated: CASTRAAGLDTGELFF.

The V and J genes are TRBV5-1 and TRBJ1-2; 7 positions agree with TRBD1. Per germline, CDR1 SGHRS and CDR2 YFSETQ. The CDR3 is made up of 14 amino acids. V shed 4 bases, J shed 5 bases, and the junction held 8 bases outside the gene matches. CDR3 residues: CASSPEDRWYGYTF. The CDR3 region has the DNA TGCGCCAGCAGCCCCGAGGACAGGTGGTATGGCTACACCTTC.

The V call is TRBV3-1 (or the pseudogene TRBV3-2), the J call TRBJ1-3; TRBD1 matches 7 bases. The germline gives CDR1 LGHDT, CDR2 YNNKEL (reference sequence). This CDR3 spans 13 amino acids. V was pared by 1 base and J by 8 bases, with 2 bases of the junction left unmatched. Here the CDR3 DNA reads TGTGCCAGCAGCCAAGGACAGGGCTACACCATATATTTT. This codes for CASSQGQGYTIYF.

The chain couples TRBV7-2 to TRBJ2-2; 7 nucleotides match TRBD2. The CDR3 runs 15 residues. V lost 3 bases, J lost 4 bases, and 5 bases stayed unmatched. Germline CDR1 and CDR2: SGHTA and FQGNSA. The CDR3 is CASSLSGGVTGELFF. DNA of the CDR3: TGTGCCAGCAGCTTGTCGGGAGGTGTCACCGGGGAGCTGTTTTTT.

The chain couples TRBV4-1 to TRBJ1-2, with D uncertain. With 0 bases removed from V and 7 bases from J, the gap between germline ends came to 15 bases. The CDR3 consists of 15 residues. Germline V gene data show CDR1 as MGHRA and CDR2 as YSYEKL. The chain's CDR3 is CASSQEGGSVGGYTF. In DNA form, the CDR3 reads TGCGCCAGCAGCCAAGAAGGCGGTTCAGTTGGTGGCTACACCTTC.

The gene calls are TRBV2 and TRBJ1-5; no definite D call. Trimming took 4 bases from V and 6 from J, leaving 13 bases between them. There are 14 residues in the CDR3. In germline, CDR1 is SNHLY, CDR2 FYNNEI. The CDR3 DNA reads as TGTGCCAGCAGTGTCGGGTCTTCCGGTCAGCCCCAGCATTTT. Amino acids: CASSVGSSGQPQHF.

The sample holds a few counts of this clone. The rearrangement links TRBV4-1 to TRBJ2-1; D unclear. V was trimmed by 2 bases and J by 9 bases, leaving 8 bases between them. Germline V gene data show CDR1 as MGHRA and CDR2 as YSYEKL. The CDR3 extends over 12 amino acids. The DNA for the CDR3 is TGCGCCAGCAGCCAACCTATCGGTGAGCAGTTCTTC. Protein product: CASSQPIGEQFF.

This chain connects TRBV4-1 to TRBJ1-2; D is perhaps TRBD1 (6 bases). The CDR3 has 15 residues. Trimming shortened V by 0 bases and J by 4 bases, and 12 bases separated the two germline ends. Germline CDR1 and CDR2: MGHRA and YSYEKL. The CDR3 loop is CASSQEAAGAYGYTF. DNA for the CDR3: TGCGCCAGCAGCCAAGAAGCGGCAGGGGCCTATGGCTACACCTTC.

The V call is TRBV28, the J call TRBJ2-6; 7 bases are a match to TRBD1. V lost 7 bases to trimming and J lost 2 bases; unmatched junction nucleotides: 8. CDR3 length: 16 residues. Germline lookup yields CDR1 MDHEN and CDR2 SYDVKM. CDR3 bases: TGTGCCAGCACCCCAGGGGGTGGTGCTGGGGCCAACGTCCTGACTTTC. Residues: CASTPGGGAGANVLTF.

The rearrangement uses TRBV28 and TRBJ2-2; D perhaps matches TRBD1 (6 bases). CDR3 length equals 13 residues. V was trimmed by 8 bases and J by 1 base, leaving 8 bases between them. CDR1 MDHEN and CDR2 SYDVKM come from the germline V gene. The CDR3 region is CASGTQNTGELFF. CDR3 coding DNA: TGTGCCAGCGGGACACAGAACACCGGGGAGCTGTTTTTT.